Sequencing of this TCR beta chain was carried out in a study of graft-versus-host responses after intestinal transplantation. Study at large: Recipients were given multivisceral, liver-intestinal, or isolated intestinal transplants. Each recipient received anti-thymocyte globulin induction, then tacrolimus and steroids for about 3 years. General study results and limits: High graft-versus-host to host-versus-graft clonal ratios were found in allografts of patients who had graft-donor T cell macrochimerism.

The germline CDR1 and CDR2 sequences are SEHNR and FQNEAQ (reference sequence). Deletions cut 10 bases from V and 3 bases from J, with 13 bases between. The CDR3 runs to 13 residues. On this clone itself: What it recognizes is unknown.

Profiling relied on immunoSEQ multiplex PCR, and the TCRdb table lists in-frame clones only, not all of them. The data show tens of thousands of clones, about nine tenths seen once. This sequence was found in a human donor who received an intestinal transplant. Sample: unstimulated CD4+ T cells sorted from spleen or lymph node cells, taken before intestinal transplant. This sequence joins TRBV7-9 and TRBJ1-3; D call uncertain. The CDR3, as DNA: TGTGCCATCCCCCTCCGGGGTGGAAACACCATATATTTT. It encodes CAIPLRGGNTIYF.